The rows below give T cell receptor beta chains drawn from one sample of a study of blood T cell repertoires in COVID-19. Using immunoSEQ multiplex PCR, the repertoire was profiled, and TCRdb retains in-frame clones only, with some absent. This repertoire shows about 80,000 clones, about 78% found once; its top ten account for 15%. The specimen was peripheral blood. The source is a human donor in a cohort sampled during active COVID-19. Each CDR3 is given with its conserved first and last residue. Each record gives: D gene, clone size, V gene, J gene, CDR3 DNA, CDR3 protein. A D gene is named only where the DNA matches it firmly. Size values are once, few and many counts, or a class for expanded clones, and some rows have none.

TRBD1	NA	TRBV19	TRBJ2-5	TGTGCCAGTAGTATCGGTAGGGGGCGAGAGACCCAGTACTTC	CASSIGRGRETQYF
NA	NA	TRBV20-1	TRBJ1-4	TGCAGTGCTAGTTATCCACAGGACGAAAAACTGTTTTTT	CSASYPQDEKLFF
NA	NA	TRBV7-9	TRBJ1-1	TGTGCCAGCAGGCAAACAGGAGTGAACACTGAAGCTTTCTTT	CASRQTGVNTEAFF
TRBD1	NA	TRBV7-9	TRBJ2-6	TGTGCCAGCAGCTCAAGACAGGGAGCTGGGGCCAACGTCCTGACTTTC	CASSSRQGAGANVLTF
NA	NA	TRBV28	TRBJ1-1	TGTGCCAGCGGGAGGGCGACTGAAGCTTTCTTT	CASGRATEAFF
NA	NA	TRBV4-1	TRBJ2-2	TGCGCCAGCAGCCAAGTGCCCCCCCAGGGTTTCCGGGAGCTGTTTTTT	CASSQVPPQGFRELFF
NA	NA	TRBV9	TRBJ2-2	TGTGCCAGCAGCGTAGGGTGGCAGGGAACTACCGGGGAGCTGTTTTTT	CASSVGWQGTTGELFF
TRBD1	NA	TRBV9	TRBJ2-5	TGTGCCAGCAGCCGAGGACAGGGGGCGCAGGAGACCCAGTACTTC	CASSRGQGAQETQYF
TRBD1	few	TRBV12-5	TRBJ2-3	TGTGCTAGTGGTTATAGCACAGGGGACAGGAAAATCCCCTGGCGGCCGTATTTT	CASGYSTGDRKIPWRPYF
TRBD1	NA	TRBV28	TRBJ2-5	TGTGCCAGCAGAGATCCCGGGACAGGGCCAAGAGAGACCCAGTACTTC	CASRDPGTGPRETQYF
NA	NA	TRBV25-1	TRBJ1-2	TGTGCCAGCAGTGAATCGGCCAGGGGAGACTATGGCTACACCTTC	CASSESARGDYGYTF
NA	NA	TRBV5-4	TRBJ2-1	TGTGCCAGCAGCTTGTCTGGGGCCTCCTACAATGAGCAGTTCTTC	CASSLSGASYNEQFF
TRBD1	NA	TRBV5-1	TRBJ1-2	TGCGCCAGCAGCTCCGGACAGGGAATAACGGCCTATGGCTACACCTTC	CASSSGQGITAYGYTF
NA	few	TRBV28	TRBJ2-7	TGTGCCAGCAGCCCCGGAGTTTCCTACGAGCAGTACTTC	CASSPGVSYEQYF
TRBD2	NA	TRBV11-2	TRBJ2-1	TGTGCCAGCAGCCTCCGACTAGCGGGAGAGTCTAGAAATGAGCAGTTCTTC	CASSLRLAGESRNEQFF
NA	NA	TRBV5-6	TRBJ2-3	TGTGCCAGCAGCTTCAGCGCCCCACCAAATACGCAGTATTTT	CASSFSAPPNTQYF
TRBD1	once	TRBV28	TRBJ1-1	TGTGCCAGCAGCCCCCCGGGACAGAGACTGAACACTGAAGCTTTCTTT	CASSPPGQRLNTEAFF
TRBD1	NA	TRBV6-1	TRBJ1-3	TGTGCCAGCAGTGAAGCGGGGGACAGGGTCGACACCATATATTTT	CASSEAGDRVDTIYF
NA	NA	TRBV9	TRBJ1-1	TGTGCCAGCAGCGTGACCACAGACCTGAACACTGAAGCTTTCTTT	CASSVTTDLNTEAFF
TRBD2	NA	TRBV3-1/TRBV3-2	TRBJ2-3	TGTGCCAGCAGCCATCCGGGACTAGCGGGATTTAGCACAGATACGCAGTATTTT	CASSHPGLAGFSTDTQYF
TRBD2	NA	TRBV7-2	TRBJ2-1	TGTGCCAGCAGCTTAGCGTCTCCCGGGACTAGCGGGAGGAAATACAATGAGCAGTTCTTC	CASSLASPGTSGRKYNEQFF
TRBD1	NA	TRBV2	TRBJ1-5	TGTGCCAGCGATCCGGGACAGGGGGCGAGGCAGCCCCAGCATTTT	CASDPGQGARQPQHF
NA	NA	TRBV10-3	TRBJ1-1	TGTGCCATCCGGGGGGGGAACACTGAAGCTTTCTTT	CAIRGGNTEAFF
NA	many	TRBV28	TRBJ1-5	TGTGCCAGCAGCCGGCAGGGAAGTAGGAATCAGCCCCAGCATTTT	CASSRQGSRNQPQHF
TRBD1	NA	TRBV5-8	TRBJ1-2	TGTGCCAGCAGCAGCCGGACAGGGGGCAATGGCTACACCTTC	CASSSRTGGNGYTF
NA	NA	TRBV7-2	TRBJ2-5	TGTGCCAGCAGCTTATGGGCAGTCCAAGAGACCCAGTACTTC	CASSLWAVQETQYF
NA	NA	TRBV30	TRBJ2-7	TGTGCCTGCAGGGGTAGTGACGAGCAGTACTTC	CACRGSDEQYF
TRBD2	once	TRBV5-1	TRBJ2-3	TGCGCCAGCAGCTTTGCCAAACTCGGACTAGCGGGGAGCACAGATACGCAGTATTTT	CASSFAKLGLAGSTDTQYF
NA	NA	TRBV6-5	TRBJ1-5	TGTGCCAGCCCGGAGGGGCTTGACAATCAGCCCCAGCATTTT	CASPEGLDNQPQHF
NA	NA	TRBV18	TRBJ1-3	TGTGCCAGCTCCAGACAAAACTCTGGAAACACCATATATTTT	CASSRQNSGNTIYF
TRBD2	NA	TRBV6-5	TRBJ2-1	TGTGCCAGCAGTTACAGACTAGCGGTCTACAATGAGCAGTTCTTC	CASSYRLAVYNEQFF
TRBD2	NA	TRBV3-1/TRBV3-2	TRBJ2-7	TGTGCCAGCAGCCAAAGCCAGCGGGATATATACGAGCAGTACTTC	CASSQSQRDIYEQYF
TRBD2	NA	TRBV5-1	TRBJ2-3	TGCGCCAGCAGCATAGCGGGAGGGGGGAGCACAGATACGCAGTATTTT	CASSIAGGGSTDTQYF
NA	NA	TRBV5-1	TRBJ2-1	TGCGCCAGCAGCCCCCCGGCCGCGGGCAATGAGCAGTTCTTC	CASSPPAAGNEQFF
NA	NA	TRBV11-2	TRBJ2-5	TGTGCCAGCAGCTCCGAACTGGGGAGGCCAGAGACCCAGTACTTC	CASSSELGRPETQYF
NA	NA	TRBV27	TRBJ2-7	TGTGCCAGCAACCCGACAGGCCAAACTTCCTACGAGCAGTACTTC	CASNPTGQTSYEQYF
NA	NA	TRBV7-2	TRBJ1-1	TGTGCCATCAGAACGGGACATACTGAAGCTTTCTTT	CAIRTGHTEAFF
NA	NA	TRBV6-2/TRBV6-3	TRBJ1-1	TGTGCCAGCAGTTACTCTCAGGGCTTAAACACTGAAGCTTTCTTT	CASSYSQGLNTEAFF
TRBD2	NA	TRBV13	TRBJ2-7	TGTGCCAGCAGCTCCCGGACTAGCGGGGACCACGAGCAGTACTTC	CASSSRTSGDHEQYF